This entry features one TCR beta chain sequence. This CDR3 spans 16 amino acids. Trimming pared 2 bases from V and 2 bases from J, leaving 13 bases between. Germline-derived CDR1 and CDR2 are SNHLY and FYNNEI. Authors' processing steps: Estimates of nucleated cell counts were drawn from the amplification of reference gene primers. Using immunoSEQ multiplex PCR, the repertoire was profiled, and TCRdb retains in-frame clones only, with some absent. The DNA gave D and trimming, while V, J and clone size come from that table. Among hundreds of thousands of clones listed, more than 80% were seen once. This sample is drawn from a study of blood T cell repertoires in COVID-19. Study summary: There were acute and convalescent COVID-19 samples, and they came from the United States, Italy and Spain. T cells, B-cell-depleted T cells, or PBMCs provided the cDNA or gDNA that served as material.

The V gene is TRBV2, the J gene TRBJ1-5; D possibly corresponds to TRBD1 (5 bases). This TCR derives from a woman aged 18-29 years who had recovered from COVID-19. Sequencing input: PBMCs or T cells enriched from blood (not recorded which). The CDR3 is CASSEPGGFGNQPQHF. The CDR3 region has the DNA TGTGCCAGCAGTGAACCGGGGGGGTTTGGCAATCAGCCCCAGCATTTT.